This T cell receptor (beta chain) is from a study of blood T cell repertoires in COVID-19. Libraries were prepared by immunoSEQ multiplex PCR; TCRdb keeps only in-frame clonotypes and omits some of them. This table holds 150,000 or so clones, over 70% found once. This TCR came from a woman aged 40 to 50 with acute COVID-19. The sample consisted of PBMCs or T cells enriched from blood (not recorded which).

The CDR3 is CASSPSRGSNTEAFF. DNA of the CDR3: TGTGCCAGCAGCCCAAGCCGGGGGTCTAACACTGAAGCTTTCTTT. The chain is built from TRBV7-9 and TRBJ1-1; a possible D gene is TRBD1 (5 bases). V was clipped by 5 bases and J by 2 bases, with 15 bases between them. The CDR3 spans 15 residues. Germline V gene sequence: CDR1 SEHNR, CDR2 FQNEAQ (reference sequence).